These 13 T cell receptor beta chains were sequenced from one sample in a study of tumor-infiltrating lymphocytes in primary liver carcinoma. Without any cell sorting, roughly 17-31 mg of bulk tissue yielded co-extracted RNA and DNA. Production of TCR beta cDNA used 500 ng total RNA together with a constant-region primer. Library construction for TCR beta comprised three nested multiplex PCR rounds performed with slightly modified ARM-PCR. It was with TRBV1-TRBV30 forward primers and a C-beta reverse primer that the first two PCR rounds were run, at roughly 10 cycles each. From the multiplex PCR reads, TCRdb called clonotypes with MiXCR, one entry per CDR3 protein. The table shows 95,000 to 150,000 distinct CDR3 sequences, with approximately 71% occurring only once. Sequencing was performed on tumor-adjacent normal liver tissue. The origin of the receptors is a woman aged 55 to 70 with primary liver carcinoma and hepatitis B virus infection.

This clonotype appeared a few times. The CDR3 nucleotides are TGTGCCAGCAGCCAAAGTGGGAGTCCCTGCGAGCAGTACTTC. Amino acid sequence: CASSQSGSPCEQYF. This chain links TRBV28 with TRBJ2-7, with a weak D call TRBD2 (5 bases). CDR3 size: 14 residues. V was shortened by 6 bases and J by 6 bases, with 18 bases between the two germline ends. Germline CDR1 and CDR2: MDHEN and SYDVKM. The entire variable domain, with the rest obtained from reference TRBV28 and TRBJ2-7, is as follows: DVKVTQSSRYLVKRTGEKVFLECVQDMDHENMFWYRQDPGLGLRLIYFSYDVKMKEKGDIPEGYSVSREKKERFSLILESASTNQTSMYLCASSQSGSPCEQYFGPGTRLTVT.

This clonotype is a singleton in its sample. Since the CDR3 does not end with the conserved phenylalanine or tryptophan, this likely comes from a read error. It is unclear where the CDR3 begins or ends on the DNA, so no DNA is shown, and the CDR3 is as TCRdb lists it. The chain carries TRBV14 and TRBJ1-2; the table gives TRBD1 as D, unverified against the DNA. CDR1 SGHDN and CDR2 FVKESK come from the germline V gene. The CDR3 totals 14 residues, both ends included. The CDR3 reads CASSHGTGGYGYIS.

Many counts were recorded for this clonotype. In this CDR3 the conserved last residue, phenylalanine or tryptophan, is missing, so a read error is likely. The chain has TRBV6-1 and TRBJ2-3, with 9 bases lining up with TRBD1. This CDR3 spans 13 amino acids. Germline V gene lookup returns CDR1 MNHNS and CDR2 SASEGT. V lost 6 bases to trimming and J lost 5 bases; unmatched junction nucleotides: 3. CDR3 DNA sequence: TGTGCCAGCAGCACAGGGGGCGTAGATACGCAGTATCTT. Amino acid sequence: CASSTGGVDTQYL.

As concerns this clonotype: A much larger clone sits a single nucleotide away, making a read error possible. The chain links TRBV28 to TRBJ1-2; the D gene is possibly TRBD1 (6 bases). The germline gives CDR1 MDHEN, CDR2 SYDVKM. The length of the CDR3 is 14 residues. Trimming shortened V by 6 bases and J by 4 bases, and 15 bases separated the two germline ends. The CDR3 loop reads CASRIGGGLYGYTF. Written as DNA, the CDR3 is TGTGCCAGCAGAATAGGGGGTGGTCTCTATGGCTACACCTTC.

This clonotype was observed a few times. A read error may account for a junction end that differs from germline. The rearrangement links TRBV28 to TRBJ1-5; no firm D call. The germline gives CDR1 MDHEN, CDR2 SYDVKM. The CDR3 contains 17 residues. CDR3 protein: CASSFLGETYSNQSQHF. CDR3 coding DNA: TGTGCCAGCAGTTTTTTAGGCGAGACTTATAGCAATCAGTCCCAGCATTTT.

This clonotype was observed at least ten times. V is TRBV6-5 and J is TRBJ2-7; 7 bases align to TRBD2. The CDR3 totals 15 residues. Trimming took 3 bases from V and 7 from J; bases not matched to a gene: 12. Germline CDR1 is MNHEY and CDR2 is SVGAGI. DNA for the CDR3: TGTGCCAGCAGTTATACGGGAGGCTCGGGAGAGGAGCAGTACTTC. Amino acid sequence: CASSYTGGSGEEQYF.

Notes on this clonotype: The DNA is left out, because the CDR3 cannot be placed on it with certainty; the CDR3 is given as TCRdb lists it. CDR3 protein: CTVEDRGYGCIF. This chain links TRBV29-1 with TRBJ1-2; the D call in the table, TRBD1, was not verified against the DNA. CDR1 SQVTM and CDR2 ANQGSEA come from the germline V gene. The CDR3 sequence runs 12 residues, both termini included.

The gene calls are TRBV19 and TRBJ1-2; TRBD1 matches 7 bases. The CDR3 sequence is 14 residues long. Germline trimming cut 6 bases from V and 6 bases from J; bases unmatched to any gene: 10. The germline V gene encodes CDR1 LNHDA and CDR2 SQIVND (reference sequence). CDR3 in amino acids: CASRMDRSNHGYTF. CDR3 nucleotide sequence: TGTGCCAGTAGGATGGACAGGTCCAACCATGGCTACACCTTC.

In regard to this clonotype: Likely a read error: the CDR3 ends without its conserved phenylalanine or tryptophan. The DNA is left out, because the CDR3 cannot be placed on it with certainty; the CDR3 is given as TCRdb lists it. V and J are TRBV6-1 and TRBJ2-1; TRBD2, as called in the table, went unchecked against the DNA. Germline CDR1 reads MNHNS; CDR2 reads SASEGT. A total of 17 residues make up the CDR3, ends included. The CDR3 sequence: CASSKTSGPSAYNEQFL.

To note about this clonotype: This may come from a read error, since a much larger clone is one base off. This chain uses TRBV5-1 with TRBJ2-7; TRBD2 might be the D (5 bases). V lost 4 bases and J 2 bases, leaving 16 bases between the germline ends. The CDR3 extends over 15 amino acids. The V gene's germline CDR1 is SGHRS and CDR2 YFSETQ. CDR3 DNA sequence: TGCGCCAGCAGCAACCTAGCAGTCAGCACCTACGAGCAGTACTTC. As protein: CASSNLAVSTYEQYF.

The count of this clonotype is one. It may be a read error: a sequence one base away is much more abundant. The CDR3 reads CAVAGGADTQYF. The CDR3 nucleotides are TGTGCGGTCGCGGGAGGGGCGGATACGCAGTATTTT. V and J are TRBV7-8 and TRBJ2-3; 9 bases align to TRBD2. CDR1 is SGHVS and CDR2 is FQNEAQ in the germline V gene. There are 12 residues in the CDR3.

A note on this clonotype: A single base separates this from a much larger clone, so it may be a read error. V is TRBV7-9 and J is TRBJ1-2; 7 bases fit TRBD1. Per the germline V gene, CDR1 is SEHNR and CDR2 is FQNEAQ (reference sequence). This CDR3 has 16 residues. The DNA for the CDR3 is TGTGCCAACAGCTTAGGGCTATCAGGGACAGACGATGGCTACACCTTC. It specifies CANSLGLSGTDDGYTF.

A remark on this clonotype: Mismatch with germline at one junction end may stem from a read error. The chain links TRBV4-1 to TRBJ2-7; 11 bases are shared with TRBD1. Germline assignment: CDR1 MGHRA and CDR2 YSYEKL. The CDR3 is 15 amino acids. The CDR3 DNA sequence: TGTGCCAGCAGCCCGGGACAGGGGGTTACCTACGGGCAGTACTTC. Translated, it gives CASSPGQGVTYGQYF.